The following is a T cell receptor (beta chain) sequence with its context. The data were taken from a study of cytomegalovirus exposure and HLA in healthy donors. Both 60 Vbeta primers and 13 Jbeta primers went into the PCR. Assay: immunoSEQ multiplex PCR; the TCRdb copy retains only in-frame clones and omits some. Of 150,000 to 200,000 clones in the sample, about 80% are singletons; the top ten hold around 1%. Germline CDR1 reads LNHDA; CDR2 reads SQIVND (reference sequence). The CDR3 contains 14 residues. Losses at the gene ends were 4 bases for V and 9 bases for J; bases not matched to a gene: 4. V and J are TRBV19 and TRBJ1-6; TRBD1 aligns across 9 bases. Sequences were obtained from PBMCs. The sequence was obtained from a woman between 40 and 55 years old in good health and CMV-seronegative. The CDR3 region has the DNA TGTGCCAGTAGTAAGGACAGGGGAAGTTCACCCCTCCACTTT. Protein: CASSKDRGSSPLHF.